This T cell receptor (beta chain) derives from a study of shared clonotypes between healthy human individuals (dated by TCRdb to about 2020). At the level of the whole study: The cohort included three men and a couple of women between 18 and 49 years of age. For each donor, CD4 naive and CD4 memory were each run on three plates, CD8 naive on two plates, and CD8 memory on one plate. Each donor's leukapheresis produced roughly between roughly 0.85 and 9.5 billion PBMCs. To estimate repertoire size and how much clonotypes are shared between individuals, the study performed deep sequencing of blood TCR repertoires from 4 to 6 healthy adults. Different laboratories and diverse techniques were used to prepare libraries and sequence TCR repertoires, to increase sequencing depth and limit assay-specific biases. Results and caveats for the whole study, not just this receptor: Pairwise subsampling led to the expectation that sequencing depth would affect the degree of clonotype sharing among donors. Sharing across four donors was observed for about 5% of naive CD4, under 4% of naive CD8, 2.3% of memory CD4, and around 0.4% of memory CD8 clonotypes. Because the study included a small number of donors, the genetic and exposure-history diversity represented was limited. Naive subsets generally had larger estimated clonotype richness than memory subsets did. Higher generation probabilities were observed for clonotypes shared by all four sorted-subset donors than for non-shared clonotypes. Only blood was sampled, and tissue TCR repertoires likely differ from those in blood. Incomplete sequencing was indicated by rarefaction of sorted-subset datasets, despite the large sequencing depth.

Using the deep immunoSEQ assay, TCR CDR3 regions were amplified from genomic DNA by multiplex PCR. For each cell subset, the extracted genomic DNA was distributed evenly across all wells of several immunoSEQ 96-well plates, and each plate served as one replicate. Each replicate PCR for sorted subsets received approximately 220 ng genomic DNA, equal to about 30,000 T cell genomes. Purified libraries were measured with a Qubit 3.0 fluorometer, size-checked on a Bioanalyzer 2100, and measured again with the KAPA Library Quantification kit. Every immunoSEQ 96-well plate was sequenced on a dedicated single-read 150-cycle Illumina NextSeq 550 flow cell. Per the authors' processing: Because the immunoSEQ output included only junctional sequences and no quality scores, the filtering could not be the same as the filtering used for full-length reads. Sequences were annotated with PyIR, a Python wrapper for IgBLAST v1.9, and V/J genes and CDR3 were assigned using IMGT germline references. Reads were removed for weak V/J assignments (E-value above 1e-6), missing CDR3, stop codons, out-of-frame junctions, or ambiguous translated residues. V3J clonotypes were defined as sequences sharing an identical inferred V gene, J gene, and CDR3 amino acid sequence. The percentage overlap between two repertoires was calculated by dividing the number of shared unique clonotypes by the size of the smaller repertoire. RTK rarefaction, the Chao1 estimator, and Recon v2.1 estimates of unobserved clonotypes were used to assess repertoire richness. Generation probabilities were computed with OLGA for all TCRbeta clonotypes obtained by the gDNA method from a few donors. TCRdb retrieved this table from immuneACCESS and kept in-frame rearrangements only. Not all clones are present; in checked studies, unresolved V genes account for under half, and no reason is known for the remainder. V and J calls and clone size are as listed in that table; D and trimming were resolved from the DNA. The sample has approximately 2,000,000 clones on record, just under 95% of them singletons. Approximately 1.7% of the sample is in the top ten clones.

CD8 naive samples were CD45RO-negative cells positively selected for CCR7, giving a CD45RA+CCR7+ population that excluded TemRA cells. The donors were healthy, HIV-negative adults with no recently reported acute infections or vaccinations. Every donor was a Caucasian adult residing in Nashville, Tennessee, USA. Blood was obtained by leukapheresis, after which PBMCs were separated by Ficoll-Histopaque density gradient centrifugation and cryopreserved in liquid nitrogen vapor phase. Analytical flow cytometry was used to check the purity and quantity of each magnetically sorted T cell population. Genomic DNA was isolated from every sorted fraction and measured by UV absorbance on a Nanodrop 2000c. In its sample, this clone was seen a few times. Its antigen target is currently unknown. No much larger clonotype is one base removed from it; base qualities were not supplied. The V and J ends are trimmed by 5 bases and 14 bases, leaving 22 bases between them. From the cysteine through the phenylalanine, the CDR3 covers 14 amino acids. Left in the record is the CDR3 DNA by itself, 42 bases read in frame from the first base. The germline V gene supplies CDR1 SGHVS and CDR2 FNYEAQ.

The receptor comes from a man in his late teens or twenties in good health. Some clones in this sample may be carry-over from other donors' samples. Recombination connected TRBV7-6 to TRBJ1-5; no D gene is confidently identified. Sequenced: naive CD8+ T cells from PBMCs. The sample's cell subset or site, from its label and the paper: CD45RA+CCR7+. The DNA reads TGTGCCAGCAGCGGCCGTATCCACGAGGACCCCGAGCATTTT. Its protein product is CASSGRIHEDPEHF.